This TCR beta chain was retrieved from a study of T cells in Graves' hyperthyroidism and ophthalmopathy. Study at large: Peripheral blood samples were taken at initial diagnosis, prior to any treatment.

Each person with ophthalmopathy scored at least 3 on the Clinical Activity Score, reached NOSPECS grade 4 or higher, and had been ill under 3 months. Study results and limitations: Peripheral blood also featured most of the thyroid clonotypes expanded above 0.001. The model foresaw ophthalmopathy a median roughly 6 months prior to onset.

This clonotype came up a few times. What it binds is not known. CDR1 and CDR2 from the germline V gene are MDHEN and SYDVKM. The CDR3 is made up of 15 amino acids. Between the trimmed V and J ends, which lost 3 bases and 6 bases, there was a span of 15 bases. Amplified TCR beta CDR3 regions came from RNA transcripts. A set of HTBI primers served as the primers for a first-round RT-PCR of the TCR CDR3. Using its own MiXCR run on the multiplex PCR reads, TCRdb lists one record per CDR3 protein. Of some 490,000 distinct CDR3 sequences listed, 22% are singletons. The J gene is TRBJ1-5, the V gene TRBV28; possible D gene TRBD1, 5 bases. Specimen: blood. The sequence was collected from a woman between 65 and 79 years old with Graves' ophthalmopathy. Written as DNA, the CDR3 is TGTGCCAGCAGTTTCGACGGGACGGCAGGTCAGCCCCAGCATTTT. Translation: CASSFDGTAGQPQHF.